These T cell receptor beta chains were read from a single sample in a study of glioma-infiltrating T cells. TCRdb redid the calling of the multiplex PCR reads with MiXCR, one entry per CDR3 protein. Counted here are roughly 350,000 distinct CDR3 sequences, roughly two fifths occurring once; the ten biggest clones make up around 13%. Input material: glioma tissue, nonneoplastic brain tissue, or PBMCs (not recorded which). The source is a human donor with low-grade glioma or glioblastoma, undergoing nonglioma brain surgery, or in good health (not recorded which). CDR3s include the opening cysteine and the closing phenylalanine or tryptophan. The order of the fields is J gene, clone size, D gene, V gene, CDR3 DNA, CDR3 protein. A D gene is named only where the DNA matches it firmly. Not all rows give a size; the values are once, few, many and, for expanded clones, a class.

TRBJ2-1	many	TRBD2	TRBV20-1	TGCAGTGCTATCAGCGGGACTAGCGTCTACAATGAGCAGTTCTTC	CSAISGTSVYNEQFF
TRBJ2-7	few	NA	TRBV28	TGTGCCAGCGAAAACTCTCTAGGATACGAGCAGTACTTC	CASENSLGYEQYF
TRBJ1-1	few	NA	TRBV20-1	TGCAGCGCATGGGGGGGAGCGGGGACTGAAGCTTTCTTT	CSAWGGAGTEAFF
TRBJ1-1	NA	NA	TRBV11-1	TGTGCCAGCAGCGCGGACATGAACACTGAAGCTTTCTTT	CASSADMNTEAFF
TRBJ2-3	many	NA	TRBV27	TGTGCCAACAGTTTCATTAGCTTTGCTAGCACAGATACGCAGTATTTT	CANSFISFASTDTQYF
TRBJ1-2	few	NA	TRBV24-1	TGTGCCACCAGTGACCCCGGAGGGCTTGGCTACACCTTC	CATSDPGGLGYTF
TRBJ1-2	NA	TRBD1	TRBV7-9	TGTGCCAGCAGCTCGGACAGGCGGGTTCCCTATGGCTACACCTTC	CASSSDRRVPYGYTF
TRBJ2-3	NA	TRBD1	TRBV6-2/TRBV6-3	TGTGCCAGCAGTTACTCCAGGGGGCATGGAGATACGCAGTATTTT	CASSYSRGHGDTQYF
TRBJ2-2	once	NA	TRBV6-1	TGTGCCACCGAGGTAGGGGCCGGGGAGCTGTTTTTT	CATEVGAGELFF
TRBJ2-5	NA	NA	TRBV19	TGTGCCAGTAGTTCCTGGACGTCGGTGGATGAGACCCAGTACTTC	CASSSWTSVDETQYF
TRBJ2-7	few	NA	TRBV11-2	TGTGCCAGCAGCTTAGATTCCGGGTACGAGCAGTACTTC	CASSLDSGYEQYF
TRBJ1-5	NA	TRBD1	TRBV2	TGTGCCAGCAGTGGGGACAGGGCGAGCAGTCAGCCCCAGCATTTT	CASSGDRASSQPQHF
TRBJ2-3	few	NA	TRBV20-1	TGCAGTGCTAGCAACCCGAGTCAGTGGGGGACAGATACGCAGTATTTT	CSASNPSQWGTDTQYF
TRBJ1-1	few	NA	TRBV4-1	TGCGCCAGCAGCCAAGATTTGAGGGGATCGAACACTGAAGCTTTCTTT	CASSQDLRGSNTEAFF
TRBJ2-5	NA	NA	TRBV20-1	TGCAGTGCCTCAGCGGGACATTCAGCAGAGACCCAGTACTTC	CSASAGHSAETQYF
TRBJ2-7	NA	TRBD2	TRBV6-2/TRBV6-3	TGTGCCAGCAGTTACGGGACTAGCGGGAGCCTCGAGTACTTC	CASSYGTSGSLEYF
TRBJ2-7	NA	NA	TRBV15	TGTGCCACCAGCGGCCCAGGGTATGGGTCCTACGAGCAGTACTTC	CATSGPGYGSYEQYF
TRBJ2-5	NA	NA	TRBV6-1	TGTGCCTGCACCCCCGGGGTCTGGGAGACCCAGTACTTC	CACTPGVWETQYF
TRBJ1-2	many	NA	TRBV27	TGTGCCAGCAGTTTGGGGCAAAGCGGCTATGGCTACACCTTC	CASSLGQSGYGYTF
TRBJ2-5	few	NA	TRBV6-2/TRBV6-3	TGTGCCAGCAGTTCGAGGGCGACGAAGCGGGAGACCCAGTACTTC	CASSSRATKRETQYF
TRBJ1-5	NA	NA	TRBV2	TGTGCCAGCGGTCGGGACAACAGCAATCAGCCCCAGCATTTT	CASGRDNSNQPQHF
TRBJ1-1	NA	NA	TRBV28	TGTGCCAGCAGTTCCGGGGCGGGCTACTCAGGTAATGAAGCTTTCTTT	CASSSGAGYSGNEAFF
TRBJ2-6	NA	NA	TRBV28	TGTGCCAGCAGTCACAGGGCGGGAGGGGCCAACGTCCTGACTTTC	CASSHRAGGANVLTF
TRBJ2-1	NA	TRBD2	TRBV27	TGTGCCAGCAGTGCGGGACTAGCGGGGACATACAATGAGCAGTTCTTC	CASSAGLAGTYNEQFF
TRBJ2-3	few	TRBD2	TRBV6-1	TGTGCCAGCAGTCCACAAACTAGCGGCTATAGCACAGATACGCAGTATTTT	CASSPQTSGYSTDTQYF
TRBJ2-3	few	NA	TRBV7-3	TGTGCCAGCAGTCTAGGGGGGACAGCCACAGATACGCAGTATTTT	CASSLGGTATDTQYF
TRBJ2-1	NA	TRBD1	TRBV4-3	TGCGCCAGCAGCCAAGATCAACAGGGGACCAGTTTGAACGACGAGCAGTTCTTC	CASSQDQQGTSLNDEQFF
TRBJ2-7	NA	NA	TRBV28	TGTGCCAGCAGTTTATCTGGAACCGGGATTAGCTACGAGCGGTACTTC	CASSLSGTGISYERYF
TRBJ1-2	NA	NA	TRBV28	TGTGCCAGCATTTTGTCGTACAGGAACTATGGCTACACCTTC	CASILSYRNYGYTF
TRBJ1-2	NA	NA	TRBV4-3	TGCGCCAGCAGCCAAGAGCTCACAGCTCTTTCCAGTGGCTACACCTTC	CASSQELTALSSGYTF
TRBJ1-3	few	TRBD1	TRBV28	TGTGCCAGCAGCCCCACCGGGACAGGGTATGGAAACACCATATATTTT	CASSPTGTGYGNTIYF
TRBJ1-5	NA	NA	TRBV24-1	TGTGCCACCGGTGGCAAAGTCTTCGGGAATCAGCCCCAGCATTTT	CATGGKVFGNQPQHF
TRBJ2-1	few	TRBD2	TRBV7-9	TGTGCCAGCCGATATAGCGGGGGGAGCTCCTACAATGAGCAGTTCTTC	CASRYSGGSSYNEQFF
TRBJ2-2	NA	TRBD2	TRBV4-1	TGCGCCAGCAGCCAAGATCGGACTAGCGTTATGTACACCGGGGAGCTGTTTTTT	CASSQDRTSVMYTGELFF
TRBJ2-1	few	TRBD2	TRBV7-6	TGTGCCAGCAGCCAGACTAGCGGAACCTACAATGAGCAGTTCTTC	CASSQTSGTYNEQFF
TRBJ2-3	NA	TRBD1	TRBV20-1	TGCAGTGCGAGGGACAGCGACACAGATACGCAGTATTTT	CSARDSDTDTQYF
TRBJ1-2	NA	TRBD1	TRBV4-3	TGCGCCAGCAGCCAAGACACCCGGACAGGGAACTATGGCTACACCTTC	CASSQDTRTGNYGYTF
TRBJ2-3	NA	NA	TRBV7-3	TGTGCCAGCAGCCTCTCCCCCGCGAGGCCCTCCACAGATACGCAGTATTTT	CASSLSPARPSTDTQYF
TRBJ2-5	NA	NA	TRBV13	TGTGCCAGCAGCTTAGGCTCAGGACGGGTCCAAGAGACCCAGTACTTC	CASSLGSGRVQETQYF
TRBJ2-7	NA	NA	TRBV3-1	TGTGCCAGCAGCCAAGGACTACCCCCTAACTACGAGCAGTACTTC	CASSQGLPPNYEQYF